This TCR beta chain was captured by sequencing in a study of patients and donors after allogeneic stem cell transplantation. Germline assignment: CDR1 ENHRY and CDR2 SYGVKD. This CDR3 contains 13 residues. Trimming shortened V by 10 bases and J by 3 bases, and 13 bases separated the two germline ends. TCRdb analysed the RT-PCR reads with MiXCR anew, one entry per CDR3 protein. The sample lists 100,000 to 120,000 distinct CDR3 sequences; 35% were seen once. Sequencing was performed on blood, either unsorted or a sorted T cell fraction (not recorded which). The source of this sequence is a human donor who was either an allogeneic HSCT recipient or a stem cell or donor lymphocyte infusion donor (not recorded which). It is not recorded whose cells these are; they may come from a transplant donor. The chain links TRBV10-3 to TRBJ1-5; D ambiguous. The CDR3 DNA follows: TGTGCCACGGCCGCGGGGTCCAATCAGCCCCAGCATTTT. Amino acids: CATAAGSNQPQHF.